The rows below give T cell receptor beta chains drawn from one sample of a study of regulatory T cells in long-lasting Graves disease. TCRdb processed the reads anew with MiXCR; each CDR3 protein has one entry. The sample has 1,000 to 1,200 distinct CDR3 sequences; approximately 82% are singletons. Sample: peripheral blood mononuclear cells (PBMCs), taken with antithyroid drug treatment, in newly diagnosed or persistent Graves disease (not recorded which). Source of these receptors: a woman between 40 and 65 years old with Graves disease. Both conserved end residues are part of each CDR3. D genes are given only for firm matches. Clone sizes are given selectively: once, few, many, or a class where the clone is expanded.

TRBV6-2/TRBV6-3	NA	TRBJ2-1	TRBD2	TGTGCCAGCAGTTCCCTTGGGACTATTGGCGAGCAGTTCTTC	CASSSLGTIGEQFF
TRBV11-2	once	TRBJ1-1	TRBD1	TGTGCCAGCAGGAGGACAGGGAACACTGAAGCTTTCTTT	CASRRTGNTEAFF
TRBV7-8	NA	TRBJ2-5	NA	TGTGCCAGCAGCCCAATTCGGCGGGACCAAGAGACCCAGTACTTC	CASSPIRRDQETQYF
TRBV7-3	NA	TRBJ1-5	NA	TGTGCCAGCAGCACCGACAGTAATCAGCCCCAGCATTTT	CASSTDSNQPQHF
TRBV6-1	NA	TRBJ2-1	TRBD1	TGTGCCAGCAGTGGATCCGGGACAGATAATGAGCAGTTCTTC	CASSGSGTDNEQFF
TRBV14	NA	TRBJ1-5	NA	TGTGCCAGCAGCCTTGGGGGGGAAAGCAATCAGCCCCAGCATTTT	CASSLGGESNQPQHF
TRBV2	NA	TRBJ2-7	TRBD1	TGTGCCAGCAGTGAGTACAGGGGCTCCTACGAGCAGTACTTC	CASSEYRGSYEQYF
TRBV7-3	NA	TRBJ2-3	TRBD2	TGTGCCAGCAGCTCAAAGGGTTGGCTAGCGGGGAGCACAGATACGCAGTATTTT	CASSSKGWLAGSTDTQYF
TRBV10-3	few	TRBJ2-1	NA	TGTGCCATCAGTCCCTCAGGTGGAATTTACAATGAGCAGTTCTTC	CAISPSGGIYNEQFF
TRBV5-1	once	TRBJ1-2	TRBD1	TGCGCCAGCAGCTTGGAACAGGGGCATGGCTACACCTTC	CASSLEQGHGYTF
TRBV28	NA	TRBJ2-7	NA	TGTGCCAGCAGGGGGCAGGGTGGGGAGCAGTACTTC	CASRGQGGEQYF
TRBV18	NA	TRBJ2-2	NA	TGTGCCAGCTCACCAATGGACGGCACCGGGGAGCTGTTTTTT	CASSPMDGTGELFF
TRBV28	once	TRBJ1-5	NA	TGTGCCAGCAGAACTACAGGGATTCAGCCCCAGCATTTT	CASRTTGIQPQHF
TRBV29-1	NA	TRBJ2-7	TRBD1	TGCAGCGTTCCCCCGGGACAGGGGAAGAATGTCTACGAGCAGTACTTC	CSVPPGQGKNVYEQYF
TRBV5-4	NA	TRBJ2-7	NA	TGTGCCAGCAGCTTCCGATACGAGCAGTACTTC	CASSFRYEQYF
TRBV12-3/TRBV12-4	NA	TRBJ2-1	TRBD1	TGTGCCAGCATCCCGGGACAGGGGTTGAATGAGCAGTTCTTC	CASIPGQGLNEQFF
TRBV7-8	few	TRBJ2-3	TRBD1	TGTGCCAGCAGCCGGGGACAGGGGCGCACAGATACGCAGTATTTT	CASSRGQGRTDTQYF